The rows below give T cell receptor beta chains drawn from one sample of a study of blood T cells in healthy people across ages. MiXCR, run by TCRdb on the 5' RACE reads, gives a single entry per CDR3 protein. This sample has 540,000 or so distinct CDR3 sequences; 40% to 55% occur once, and the top ten carry about 26%. Material: blood. All receptors derive from an older man in good health. The CDR3 runs from the conserved cysteine through the conserved F or W. The order of the fields is J gene, D gene, V gene, clone size, CDR3 DNA, CDR3 protein. The D gene is left open where the match is weak. Expanded clones are given a class, and other clones once, few, many or no size at all.

TRBJ2-2	NA	TRBV7-2	few	TGTGCCAGCAGCTTAGTTTCAGGGCCCGGGGAGCTGTTTTTT	CASSLVSGPGELFF
TRBJ1-1	TRBD1	TRBV6-6	few	TGTGCCAGCCAATCCCAAACAGGGGGCTTTTGGAGCACTGAAGCTTTCTTT	CASQSQTGGFWSTEAFF
TRBJ2-5	NA	TRBV6-2/TRBV6-3	NA	TGTGCCAGCAGTTACTCGAGTGGGAGGCTGGAGACCCAGTACTTC	CASSYSSGRLETQYF
TRBJ1-3	NA	TRBV4-1	NA	TGCGCCAGCAGCCAACTAACATCTGGAAACACCATATATTTT	CASSQLTSGNTIYF
TRBJ2-3	TRBD1	TRBV20-1	NA	TGCAGTGCGGGAGGGACAGGGTATGGGACAGATACGCAGTATTTT	CSAGGTGYGTDTQYF
TRBJ2-3	NA	TRBV6-6	many	TGTGCCAGCAGCGGGGGTAGTGGCACAGATACGCAGTATTTT	CASSGGSGTDTQYF
TRBJ2-7	NA	TRBV6-5	many	TGTGCCAGCAGAACAGGATCGTTCAACGAGCAGTACTTC	CASRTGSFNEQYF
TRBJ2-1	NA	TRBV20-1	NA	TGCAGTGCTAGAGGTGGGACCGGCCAGCAGTTCTTC	CSARGGTGQQFF
TRBJ2-5	TRBD2	TRBV6-6	many	TGTGCCAGCAACACTGGACTAGCGGGGAATGAGACCCAGTACTTC	CASNTGLAGNETQYF
TRBJ2-5	TRBD2	TRBV5-1	few	TGCGCCAGCAGCTTGGCTAGCGGGGGGCAAGAGACCCAGTACTTC	CASSLASGGQETQYF
TRBJ2-3	NA	TRBV20-1	once	TGCAGTGCTCGCCGAGGGACCACACTATTCACAGATACGCAGTATTTT	CSARRGTTLFTDTQYF
TRBJ2-3	NA	TRBV6-6	many	TGTGCCAGCAGTAGGGGACTAGATACGCAGTATTTT	CASSRGLDTQYF
TRBJ1-5	TRBD1	TRBV15	NA	TGTGCCACCAGCAGAGATCGAAGGGACAGGGGGATAAGCAATCAGCCCCAGCATTTT	CATSRDRRDRGISNQPQHF
TRBJ2-1	TRBD1	TRBV7-2	few	TGTGCCAGCAGCCCGGCCGGACAGGCCCTCTACAATGAGCAGTTCTTC	CASSPAGQALYNEQFF
TRBJ1-2	TRBD1	TRBV20-1	NA	TGCAGTGCTAGAGACTACGGGACAGGGGATCTCTTCAACTATGGCTACACCTTC	CSARDYGTGDLFNYGYTF
TRBJ1-2	NA	TRBV6-6	NA	TGTGCCAGCAGTGACGGGACGGCCAGAAGCTATGGCTACACCTTC	CASSDGTARSYGYTF
TRBJ2-1	TRBD2	TRBV7-2	few	TGTGCCAGCAGTCGTAACTCACTAGCGGGAGTTACGTCCTACAATGAGCAGTTCTTC	CASSRNSLAGVTSYNEQFF
TRBJ1-4	NA	TRBV6-6	few	TGTGCCAGCAGTTACTCGTCAGTTGAAAAACTGTTTTTT	CASSYSSVEKLFF
TRBJ2-3	TRBD2	TRBV14	NA	TGTGCCAGCAGCCCACCCAGCGGGGCCCCAGGAACGCAGTATTTT	CASSPPSGAPGTQYF
TRBJ2-5	TRBD2	TRBV7-2	NA	TGTGCCAGCAACCCAGCGGGACAAGAGACCCAGTACTTC	CASNPAGQETQYF
TRBJ2-7	NA	TRBV6-6	few	TGTGCCAGCAGCTCCGGGACGGCGAGCTCCTACAATGAGCAGTACTTC	CASSSGTASSYNEQYF
TRBJ2-7	NA	TRBV7-9	NA	TGTGCCAGCAGCGGCCGGGACGGGAGCTCCTACGAGCAGTACTTC	CASSGRDGSSYEQYF
TRBJ2-7	NA	TRBV4-2	NA	TGTGCCAGCAGCCAAGAAATGGGGTATCAACCCTACGAGCAGTACTTC	CASSQEMGYQPYEQYF
TRBJ1-2	NA	TRBV7-2	few	TGTGCCAGCAGCAAACCCCAAGTGCACTATGGCTACACCTTC	CASSKPQVHYGYTF
TRBJ1-5	NA	TRBV18	NA	TGTGCCAGCTCACCGGGCAGGGCCGATAGCAATCAGCCCCAGCATTTT	CASSPGRADSNQPQHF
TRBJ2-1	TRBD1	TRBV5-1	few	TGCGCCAGCAGCTTGGATGACCGGGACAGGGGGTTCTTC	CASSLDDRDRGFF
TRBJ2-3	NA	TRBV12-3/TRBV12-4	NA	TGTGCCAGCACCCCGGGCCTACAATACACAGATACGCAGTATTTT	CASTPGLQYTDTQYF
TRBJ2-1	NA	TRBV9	NA	TGTGCCAGCAGCCCAACCAACGTGGGGGTCGCCTACAGTGAGCAGTTCTTC	CASSPTNVGVAYSEQFF
TRBJ2-1	TRBD1	TRBV4-3	NA	TGCGCCAGCAGCCAGGGACAGTTCGACAATGAGCAGTTCTTC	CASSQGQFDNEQFF
TRBJ2-5	NA	TRBV4-1	NA	TGCGCCAGCAGCCCAGAACAAGGATATGGAGAGACCCAGTACTTC	CASSPEQGYGETQYF
TRBJ2-3	TRBD1	TRBV7-2	NA	TGTGCCAGCAGTTTGGACAGGGGGCGAGATACGCAGTATTTT	CASSLDRGRDTQYF
TRBJ2-3	NA	TRBV29-1	few	TGCAGCGTTGTTCATAGGGACCACACAGATACGCAGTATTTT	CSVVHRDHTDTQYF
TRBJ2-1	TRBD2	TRBV20-1	few	TGCAGTGCTCCTAGAGGCGGGAGCTCCTACAATGAGCAGTTCTTC	CSAPRGGSSYNEQFF
TRBJ1-1	NA	TRBV30	few	TGTGCCTGGGCACTGGATGAAGCTTTCTTT	CAWALDEAFF
TRBJ2-1	NA	TRBV7-2	NA	TGTGCCAGCAGCGTAGGCGTAGATCGCGAGCAGTTCTTC	CASSVGVDREQFF
TRBJ2-5	NA	TRBV11-1	NA	TGTGCCAGCAGCTTTGCGGGACCATACAATGAGCAGTACTTC	CASSFAGPYNEQYF